The 3 T cell receptor beta chains presented below share a single source sample, sequenced in a study of blood T cells in healthy people across ages. A second PCR, run for about 6 to 11 cycles, used a sample-barcoded 5' primer plus a J-beta primer mix. TCRdb re-called the 5' RACE reads through MiXCR, storing one row per CDR3 protein. Of 1.5 million to 2 million distinct CDR3 sequences in the sample, approximately 30% were seen once. Sequencing used blood. The receptor set was obtained from a woman aged 25-40 years in good health.

This clonotype was seen a few times. The chain links TRBV5-6 to TRBJ2-1, with D possibly called TRBD1 or TRBD2 (6 bases each). The DNA matches TRBJ2-7 better at its end, which makes the J call doubtful. Looked up from germline, CDR1 is SGHDT and CDR2 is YYEEEE. There are 15 residues in the CDR3. The CDR3 DNA is TGTGCCAGCAGCTGGGGGCGGGGCTCCTACAATGAGCAGTACTTC. Protein sequence: CASSWGRGSYNEQYF.

Details on this clonotype: A much larger clone lies one base from this, so it may be a read error. The chain carries TRBV11-2 and TRBJ2-4, with D maybe TRBD2 (6 bases). Trimming pared 5 bases from V and 7 bases from J, leaving 24 bases between. The V gene's germline CDR1 is SGHAT and CDR2 FQNNGV. The CDR3 loop spans 17 amino acids. The CDR3 DNA reads as TGTGCCAGCAGCGCAGAGGGGAGCGGTGGCGGGGAGAACATTCAGTACTTC. Encoded protein: CASSAEGSGGGENIQYF.

The chain recombines TRBV20-1 with TRBJ1-1; D remains ambiguous. V was cut by 3 bases and J by 0 bases, with 11 bases left in between. Germline values: CDR1 DFQATT, CDR2 SNEGSKA (reference sequence). The length of the CDR3 is 14 residues. The CDR3 loop is CSARATGVNTEAFF. The CDR3 bases are TGCAGTGCTAGGGCGACTGGGGTGAACACTGAAGCTTTCTTT.